Presented here are 11 T cell receptor beta chains from one specimen sequenced in a study of Ad26.COV2.S vaccination and SARS-CoV-2 variants (dated by TCRdb to the early 2020s). The library was built by means of the immunoSEQ multiplex PCR assay. The source is immuneACCESS, and TCRdb retained only in-frame sequences with V and J called. Part of the clones is not carried over; for the studies checked, unresolved V genes explain less than half of this, and the remainder is unexplained. Recorded for this sample are more than 300,000 clones; about 89% of them occurred a single time. The top ten clones comprise roughly 5% of the sample. The treatment or condition label corresponds to: some 20 received Ad26.COV2.S at low or high dose, single or two shots; five or six received placebo; per-sample allocation not given. For vaccine and placebo recipients, repertoires were sequenced using samples collected on day 63 after the first injection.

The starting material was peripheral blood, obtained in a trial of Ad26.COV2.S vaccine versus placebo. The origin of the receptors is a person aged 18-60 years who received the Ad26.COV2.S COVID-19 vaccine or a placebo.

The J gene is TRBJ1-6, the V gene TRBV27; tentative D call: TRBD1 (5 bases). V lost 5 bases and J lost 10, with 12 bases in between. This CDR3 is 13 amino acids long. Germline CDR1 MNHEY, CDR2 SMNVEV (reference sequence). This CDR3 is CASSEGLGSPLHF. The CDR3 region has the DNA TGTGCCAGCAGTGAGGGACTTGGCTCACCCCTCCACTTT.

The rearrangement uses TRBV7-6 and TRBJ2-2, with D perhaps TRBD2 (5 bases). Germline-derived CDR1 and CDR2 are SGHVS and FNYEAQ. The CDR3 length is 16 residues. V was trimmed by 1 base and J by 0 bases, leaving 9 bases between them. CDR3 in DNA: TGTGCCAGCAGCTTAGAAGCACTAGCGAACACCGGGGAGCTGTTTTTT. Amino acids: CASSLEALANTGELFF.

The chain recombines TRBV13 with TRBJ2-1, with TRBD2 matching 12 bases. CDR1 is PRHDT, CDR2 FYEKMQ, per germline (reference sequence). CDR3 length: 20 residues. The V gene end was trimmed by 1 base and the J gene end by 6 bases; junction bases not matched to a gene: 16. CDR3 coding DNA: TGTGCCAGCAGCTTAGTGTATTCATCGGTACTAGCGGGAGGAAGCAATGAGCAGTTCTTC. This gives the protein CASSLVYSSVLAGGSNEQFF.

The chain links TRBV7-9 to TRBJ1-4, with 9 bases fitting TRBD1. Trimming at V came to 2 bases and at J to 5 bases, leaving 3 bases not matched to a gene. Per germline, CDR1 SEHNR and CDR2 FQNEAQ (reference sequence). The CDR3 sequence is 15 residues long. As DNA, the CDR3 is TGTGCCAGCAGCTTACAACAGGGGGCGAATGAAAAACTGTTTTTT. This gives the protein CASSLQQGANEKLFF.

This chain uses TRBV5-1 with TRBJ2-1; tentatively, D is TRBD2 (8 bases). Germline CDR1 is SGHRS and CDR2 is YFSETQ. CDR3 length: 19 residues. V was pared by 3 bases and J by 5 bases, with 27 bases between. The CDR3, as DNA: TGCGCCAGCAGCTGGCGGAGGGGGCTTCGGCGGGAGGTGAACAATGAGCAGTTCTTC. Amino acids: CASSWRRGLRREVNNEQFF. Full variable domain (rest looked up from reference TRBV5-1 and TRBJ2-1): KAGVTQTPRYLIKTRGQQVTLSCSPISGHRSVSWYQQTPGQGLQFLFEYFSETQRNKGNFPGRFSGRQFSNSRSEMNVSTLELGDSALYLCASSWRRGLRREVNNEQFFGPGTRLTVL.

This clone was seen ten or more times. This sequence joins TRBV7-2 and TRBJ2-2, with TRBD1 as a possible D gene (6 bases). The V and J ends lost 5 bases and 2 bases respectively, with 12 bases between them. The germline gives CDR1 SGHTA, CDR2 FQGNSA. The CDR3 runs 15 residues. The CDR3 loop is CASSPQGANTGELFF. The CDR3 DNA follows: TGTGCCAGCAGCCCACAGGGAGCTAACACCGGGGAGCTGTTTTTT.

The gene calls are TRBV27 and TRBJ2-3; 8 nucleotides agree with TRBD2. V gave up 4 bases and J gave up 6 bases; unmatched junction bases: 6. Germline loops: CDR1 MNHEY, CDR2 SMNVEV (reference sequence). The CDR3 length is 14 residues. CDR3 sequence (DNA): TGTGCCAGCAGTTCGGGACTAGTCATCGATACGCAGTATTTT. Its protein is CASSSGLVIDTQYF.

V and J are TRBV5-1 and TRBJ1-4; D is unresolved. There are 15 residues in the CDR3. Germline CDR1 SGHRS, CDR2 YFSETQ. Deletions cut 5 bases from V and 0 bases from J, with 11 bases between. This CDR3 reads CASRRQIATNEKLFF. In DNA, the CDR3 is TGCGCCAGCAGAAGGCAGATTGCAACTAATGAAAAACTGTTTTTT. Full variable domain (rest looked up from reference TRBV5-1 and TRBJ1-4): KAGVTQTPRYLIKTRGQQVTLSCSPISGHRSVSWYQQTPGQGLQFLFEYFSETQRNKGNFPGRFSGRQFSNSRSEMNVSTLELGDSALYLCASRRQIATNEKLFFGSGTQLSVL.

J is TRBJ2-2 and V is TRBV6-2 or TRBV6-3; 7 bases fit TRBD2. The CDR3 is 15 residues long. The V gene's germline CDR1 is MNHEY and CDR2 SVGEGT. V trimming: 6 bases; J trimming: 6 bases; junction bases outside the gene matches: 10. CDR3 protein: CASSQRLALAGELFF. The DNA of the CDR3 is TGTGCCAGCAGCCAACGACTAGCTTTGGCCGGGGAGCTGTTTTTT.

The chain joins TRBV7-8 to TRBJ1-5; D is unresolved. The germline V gene has CDR1 SGHVS and CDR2 FQNEAQ. Trimming left V 0 bases short and J 4 bases short, with 1 base between. The CDR3 consists of 12 residues. The CDR3 region is CASSLANQPQHF. In DNA, the CDR3 is TGTGCCAGCAGCTTAGCAAATCAGCCCCAGCATTTT.

This clone appeared once. CDR3 nucleotide sequence: TGTGCCAGCAAGAGGAACACTGAAGCTTTCTTT. Residues: CASKRNTEAFF. This rearrangement joins TRBV6-5 to TRBJ1-1; no clear D. Trimming took off 7 bases at V and 1 base at J, with 4 bases between the two ends. This CDR3 is 11 amino acids long. Per the germline V gene, CDR1 is MNHEY and CDR2 is SVGAGI.